Included here is one TCR beta chain sequence, with context. Its target antigen remains unknown. No much larger clone exists at a distance of one base, and base qualities are not known. Whole blood was collected in K2EDTA tubes by collaborating institutions according to the institutions' own protocols. For TCRbeta analysis, collaborators shipped samples as frozen whole blood, isolated PBMCs, or DNA extracted from either of those sample types. The source of the sample is a study of blood T cell repertoires in COVID-19 (dated by TCRdb to 2018 to 2021). Context from the whole study: The collaborator samples originated in the United States, Italy and Spain and spanned the acute and convalescent phases of COVID-19. Nearly every sample came with metadata listing a de-identified subject ID, COVID-19 status, age in years and sex. The samples were drawn from the first 160 participants of the ongoing ImmuneRACE study and from 950 to 1,500 subjects provided by 6 global collaborators. The material from the prospective study consisted of cDNA or gDNA derived from T cells, B-cell-depleted T cells, or PBMCs. Subjects who had been exposed to COVID-19, were actively infected with it, or had recovered from it provided the deeply sampled blood TCRbeta repertoires that made up the dataset. Where HLA class I and class II types were available, the types were taken from metadata supplied by the sample provider, not from assay-based typing. The repertoires were made available in a free public database intended to serve as a resource for research on the immune response to SARS-CoV-2.

The immunoSEQ Assay, a bias-controlled multiplex PCR, was used to amplify TCRbeta CDR3 regions from genomic DNA. Per the original workflow: The number of nucleated cells in each sample was estimated by amplification of reference gene primers within the assay. Sequence reads were collapsed and filtered to measure the absolute abundance of every unique TCRbeta CDR3 rearrangement. For each sample, productive Simpson clonality was calculated as the square root of Simpson's diversity index over productive rearrangements. The clones in this table, taken by TCRdb from immuneACCESS, are in-frame only. Not every clone is retained; where verified, under half of the shortfall comes from an unresolved V gene, and the cause of the rest is unknown. Clonal size and the V and J genes are those of that table, whereas D and trimming came from the DNA. The sample table holds 78,000 or so clones, of which 86% were seen once. The ten most abundant clones make up around 5% of the sample.

Broad study findings and their caveats: How much clinical and demographic metadata was included differed by source and by participant, and the metadata was provided uncurated.

The clonotype comes from a man aged 45-65 years with active or convalescent COVID-19. Sequencing was done on a sample of peripheral blood.

For the CDR3, the sequence is CASSNSDDIGEKLFF. In nucleotides, the sequence is TGTGCCAGCAGCAATTCCGATGACATCGGAGAAAAACTGTTTTTT. The rearrangement combines TRBV7-9 with TRBJ1-4; no D gene call is confident. The trim is 5 bases for V and 8 bases for J, with a gap of 18 bases between the germline ends. CDR1 SEHNR and CDR2 FQNEAQ were looked up in the germline V gene (reference sequence). Measured from the cysteine to the phenylalanine, the CDR3 is 15 residues long. Left in the record is the CDR3 DNA by itself, 45 bases read in frame from the first base.